This T cell receptor (beta chain) stems from a study of blood T cells in healthy people across ages. Overall study findings and caveats: Possibly confounding the expanded clonotype changes was the fact that donor CMV status was unknown. The recorded TCR beta diversity per million T cells decreased in a roughly linear manner with age.

A second about 6 to 12 cycle PCR used barcoded and J-beta primers. TCRdb re-called the 5' RACE reads with MiXCR, one entry per CDR3 protein. The sample holds around 1,500,000 distinct CDR3 sequences, approximately 40% seen once. CDR1 MDHEN and CDR2 SYDVKM come from the germline V gene. The J segment lost 5 bases and the V segment lost 11 bases, leaving 6 bases of the junction unmatched. CDR3 length: 13 amino acids. In regard to this clonotype: The antigen is undetermined.

The gene calls are TRBV28 and TRBJ2-5, with 12 bases aligning to TRBD2. The clonotype was recovered from a woman between 18 and 29 years old in good health. The material sequenced was blood. The CDR3 here is CAGRLAGAETQYF. CDR3 DNA sequence: TGTGCCGGCCGACTAGCGGGGGCCGAGACCCAGTACTTC.